This TCR beta chain originates from a study of shared clonotypes between healthy human individuals. The CDR3 is 14 amino acids. J was trimmed by 4 bases and V by 4 bases; bases with no gene match: 7. Germline V CDR1 and CDR2: SEHNR, FQNEAQ (reference sequence). CD45RO-negative CD8 cells positively selected for CCR7 made up the naive population, which excluded terminally differentiated effector memory CD45RA+ cells. HIV-negative, healthy adults without recent acute infections or vaccinations were the donors. Repertoires were generated with immunoSEQ multiplex PCR, while TCRdb's copy carries only in-frame clones and drops some. The sample consists of about 2 million clones, over 85% of them appearing once.

The V gene is TRBV7-9, the J gene TRBJ2-7, with 7 bases lining up with TRBD2. The source is a man between 18 and 29 years old in good health. Sequencing input: naive CD8+ T cells sorted from blood. The CDR3 DNA reads TGTGCCAGCAGCTCGGGACTAATTGGGTACGAGCAGTACTTC. Amino acid sequence: CASSSGLIGYEQYF.